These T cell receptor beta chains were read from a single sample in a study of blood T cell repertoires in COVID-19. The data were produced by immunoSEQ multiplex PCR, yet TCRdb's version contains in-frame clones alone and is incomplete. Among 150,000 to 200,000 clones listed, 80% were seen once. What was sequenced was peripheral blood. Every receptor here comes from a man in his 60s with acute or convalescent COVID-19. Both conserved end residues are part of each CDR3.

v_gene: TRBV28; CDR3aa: CASGGPSGAYEQYF
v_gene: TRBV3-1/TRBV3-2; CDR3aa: CASSQGIWDRGNYGYTF
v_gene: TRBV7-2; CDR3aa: CASSLAAAASYNEQFF
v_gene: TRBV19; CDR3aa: CASSQGSVGAQYF
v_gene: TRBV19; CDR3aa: CASSRTGGSGANVLTF
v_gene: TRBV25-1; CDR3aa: CASRKPPGHRVGNTEAFF
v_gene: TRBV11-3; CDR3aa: CASSLAGAETQYF
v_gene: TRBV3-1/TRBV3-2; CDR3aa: CASSQANQEYF
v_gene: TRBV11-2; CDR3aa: CASSLLGQSVAFF
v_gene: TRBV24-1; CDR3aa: CATSDPGQGYEKLFF
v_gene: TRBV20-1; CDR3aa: CSASRGGVYQETQYF
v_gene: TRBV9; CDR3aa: CASSVTGTALYGYTF
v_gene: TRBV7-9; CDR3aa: CASSLNSDFGEKLFF
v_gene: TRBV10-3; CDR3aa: CAIGTGGTNEKLFF